The following is a TCR beta chain sequence with its context. The sample comes from a study of blood T cell repertoires in COVID-19. About the study: Sites in the United States, Italy and Spain provided acute and convalescent COVID-19 samples.

Profiling relied on immunoSEQ multiplex PCR, and the TCRdb table lists in-frame clones only, not all of them. The data hold approximately 300,000 clones, with 85% to 90% observed a single time. Participants were placed into cohorts based on the clinical history they reported. The V and J ends lost 6 bases and 0 bases respectively, with 8 bases between them. Germline assignment: CDR1 WNHNN and CDR2 SYGVQD (reference sequence). The CDR3 extends over 13 amino acids. This chain uses TRBV10-1 with TRBJ1-2; D is perhaps TRBD1 (6 bases). The sample consisted of PBMCs or T cells enriched from blood (not recorded which). This clonotype originated in a woman younger than 35 who had recovered from COVID-19. The CDR3 bases are TGCGCCAGCAGCCGGGACACTAACTATGGCTACACCTTC. Amino acids: CASSRDTNYGYTF.